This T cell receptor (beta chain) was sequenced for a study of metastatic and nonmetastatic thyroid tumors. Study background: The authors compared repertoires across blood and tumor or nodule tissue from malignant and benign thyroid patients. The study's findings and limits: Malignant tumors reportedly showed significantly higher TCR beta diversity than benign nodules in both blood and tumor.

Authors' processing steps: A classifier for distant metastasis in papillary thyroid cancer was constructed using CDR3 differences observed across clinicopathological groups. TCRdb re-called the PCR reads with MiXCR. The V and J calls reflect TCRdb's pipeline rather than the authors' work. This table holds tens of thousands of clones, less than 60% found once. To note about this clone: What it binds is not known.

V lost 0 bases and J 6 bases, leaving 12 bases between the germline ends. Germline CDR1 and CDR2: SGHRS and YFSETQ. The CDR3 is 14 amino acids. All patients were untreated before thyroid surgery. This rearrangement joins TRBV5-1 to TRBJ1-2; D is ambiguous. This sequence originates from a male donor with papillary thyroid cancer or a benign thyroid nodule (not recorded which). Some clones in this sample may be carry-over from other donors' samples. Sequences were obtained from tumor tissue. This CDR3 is CASSLAQDFDGYTF. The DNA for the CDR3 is TGCGCCAGCAGCTTGGCCCAGGATTTCGATGGCTACACCTTC.